Below, 7 T cell receptor beta chains from the same sample are listed, as sequenced in a study of CD8+ T cells in alopecia areata. As for treatment: oral pan-JAK inhibitor, 5-10 mg twice daily. Sequencing relied on a cDNA template that was reverse transcribed from extracted RNA. TCRdb's table, derived via immunoSEQ multiplex PCR, lists solely in-frame clones and lacks some. The sample includes around 270,000 clones, roughly 60% of them seen just once. Sequenced here: CD4+ T cells sorted from blood, sampled at week 24, from a patient treated with tofacitinib. These receptors came from a human donor with alopecia areata.

The V gene is TRBV5-1, the J gene TRBJ2-7; tentative D call: TRBD2 (6 bases). Trimming removed 0 bases at V and 4 bases at J, with 8 bases between. This CDR3 is 13 amino acids long. Germline lookup yields CDR1 SGHRS and CDR2 YFSETQ. This chain's CDR3 is CASSLDGGYEQYF. The DNA of the CDR3 is TGCGCCAGCAGCTTGGATGGAGGGTACGAGCAGTACTTC.

This chain links TRBV2 with TRBJ2-1; D is ambiguous. The V end lost 6 bases, the J end lost 4 bases, and 16 bases lay between the germline ends. There are 15 residues in the CDR3. The germline CDR1 and CDR2 sequences are SNHLY and FYNNEI. The CDR3 reads CASRQDRSGYNEQFF. In nucleotides, the CDR3 is TGTGCCAGCAGGCAAGACCGCTCTGGATACAATGAGCAGTTCTTC.

The J gene is TRBJ1-5, the V gene TRBV6-5, with 7 positions matching TRBD1. The CDR3 runs 13 residues. Per germline, CDR1 MNHEY and CDR2 SVGAGI. Germline trimming cut 8 bases from V and 10 bases from J; bases unmatched to any gene: 11. The CDR3 reads CASHRGPLEPQHF. The CDR3 DNA is TGTGCCAGCCACAGGGGCCCCTTGGAACCCCAGCATTTT.

This clone was seen ten or more times. This chain uses TRBV18 with TRBJ1-1, with D hard to call. The germline V gene has CDR1 KGHSH and CDR2 LQKENI. Deletions cut 1 base from V and 4 bases from J, with 13 bases between. This CDR3 contains 15 residues. In DNA, the CDR3 is TGTGCCAGCTCACCACGGAGGGAAGGGAGCACTGAAGCTTTCTTT. This encodes CASSPRREGSTEAFF.

The rearrangement uses TRBV18 and TRBJ1-6, with 9 bases aligning to TRBD1. With 4 bases clipped from V and 7 bases from J, the junction kept 2 bases outside the gene matches. The germline V gene has CDR1 KGHSH and CDR2 LQKENI. This CDR3 region has 14 residues. The CDR3, as DNA: TGTGCCAGCTCACTAGGACAGGGGAATTCACCCCTCCACTTT. This translates into CASSLGQGNSPLHF.

This chain connects TRBV29-1 to TRBJ2-5; TRBD1 might be the D (5 bases). The germline gives CDR1 SQVTM, CDR2 ANQGSEA. V lost 4 bases and J lost 4, with 10 bases in between. CDR3 length equals 12 residues. As DNA, the CDR3 is TGCAGCGTTGTGAACCAGGGAGAGACCCAGTACTTC. Its protein is CSVVNQGETQYF.

In its sample, this clone was seen a few times. The rearrangement joins TRBV7-8 to TRBJ2-5; D assignment may be TRBD1 or TRBD2 (5 bases each). V was pared by 5 bases and J by 6 bases, with 16 bases between. Per germline, CDR1 SGHVS and CDR2 FQNEAQ. CDR3 length: 14 amino acids. This CDR3 is CASSPGLEGKTQYF. CDR3 coding DNA: TGTGCCAGCAGCCCAGGGTTAGAGGGCAAGACCCAGTACTTC.